This record looks at one TCR beta chain sequence and its context. V lost 0 bases and J 4 bases, leaving 6 bases between the germline ends. The CDR3 length is 13 residues. Per the germline V gene, CDR1 is SGDLS and CDR2 is YYNGEE. These data originate in a study of control samples from healthy donors and cancer patients. Here immunoSEQ multiplex PCR was the method, and the copy in TCRdb shows in-frame clones only, minus some. The sample yields about 98,000 clones, about four fifths seen once. The V and J genes are TRBV9 and TRBJ2-3; no clear D gene. The sample consisted of blood. The clonotype comes from a woman in her twenties or thirties in good health. CDR3 in DNA: TGTGCCAGCAGCGTAGACCTTCCAGATACGCAGTATTTT. Translation: CASSVDLPDTQYF.